The 25 T cell receptor beta chains reported below all come from one sample, sequenced in a study of blood T cell repertoires in COVID-19. This table comes from immunoSEQ multiplex PCR, and its TCRdb copy is limited to in-frame clones, with some not included. Here the sample spans around 70,000 clones, roughly 84% being singletons. The sequencing sample was made of peripheral blood. The receptors originated from a woman in her forties or fifties with acute or convalescent COVID-19.

This clone has more than one count but fewer than ten. This rearrangement joins TRBV20-1 to TRBJ2-7; 7 nucleotides line up with TRBD2. This CDR3 region has 11 residues. Trimming at V came to 5 bases and at J to 9 bases, leaving 7 bases not matched to a gene. Per the germline V gene, CDR1 is DFQATT and CDR2 is SNEGSKA (reference sequence). The CDR3 loop is CSARTSVGQYF. CDR3 in DNA: TGCAGTGCTCGGACTAGTGTCGGGCAGTACTTC.

The chain uses TRBV7-9 and TRBJ2-7; D unresolved. Trimming cost V 4 bases and J 3 bases, with 10 bases left between them. CDR1 is SEHNR, CDR2 FQNEAQ, per germline (reference sequence). The CDR3 runs to 13 residues. The CDR3 DNA reads as TGTGCCAGCAGCTCACCCCCTAGCTACGAGCAGTACTTC. This encodes CASSSPPSYEQYF.

This clone occurred once. This rearrangement joins TRBV10-3 to TRBJ2-7; 7 bases agree with TRBD1. The CDR3 contains 19 residues. Germline assignment: CDR1 ENHRY and CDR2 SYGVKD. The ends lost 1 base at V and 3 bases at J; junction bases unmatched: 18. The CDR3 bases are TGTGCCATCAGTGAGTTAAGGAAACACCGGGACAGCCTACTCTACGAGCAGTACTTC. It codes for CAISELRKHRDSLLYEQYF.

The J gene is TRBJ1-6, the V gene TRBV3-1 (or the pseudogene TRBV3-2); D perhaps matches TRBD1 (6 bases). CDR1 LGHDT and CDR2 YNNKEL come from the germline V gene (reference sequence). V lost 5 bases, J lost 10 bases, and 9 bases lay in between. This CDR3 comprises 12 residues. This chain's CDR3 is CASSRDNSPLHF. The DNA for the CDR3 is TGTGCCAGCAGCAGGGACAACTCACCCCTCCACTTT.

This clone was observed a single time. This chain uses TRBV19 with TRBJ1-2; no definite D call. CDR3 length: 12 amino acids. CDR1 is LNHDA, CDR2 SQIVND, per germline (reference sequence). The V and J ends lost 5 bases and 2 bases respectively, with 6 bases between them. The CDR3 coding sequence is TGTGCCAGTAGTCGGAGAAACTATGGCTACACCTTC. Translating it yields CASSRRNYGYTF.

This chain joins TRBV15 and TRBJ2-7, with D perhaps matching TRBD2 (6 bases). Trimming left V 2 bases short and J 0 bases short, with 14 bases between. This CDR3 is built from 16 residues. From germline, CDR1 is LNHNV and CDR2 YYDKDF (reference sequence). CDR3 residues: CATSRWSGPDSYEQYF. Here the CDR3 DNA reads TGTGCCACCAGCAGATGGAGCGGGCCGGACTCCTACGAGCAGTACTTC.

The chain has TRBV4-1 and TRBJ1-1, with 9 bases lining up with TRBD1. The CDR3 loop spans 16 amino acids. CDR1 is MGHRA, CDR2 YSYEKL, per germline. V was clipped by 4 bases and J by 4 bases; unmatched bases: 10. The CDR3 region has the DNA TGCGCCAGCAGCCCCCGGGACAGGGTTCTAAGCACTGAAGCTTTCTTT. Amino acids: CASSPRDRVLSTEAFF.

The chain recombines TRBV12-5 with TRBJ2-6; TRBD1 matches 11 bases. CDR3 length equals 21 residues. Germline V gives CDR1 LGHNT, CDR2 FRNRAP. V shed 5 bases and J 0 bases; nucleotides not matched to a gene: 15. CDR3 in DNA: TGTGCTAGTGGTACGGACAGGGGGCCTCTTAATTCTCGCTCTGGGGCCAACGTCCTGACTTTC. Amino acids: CASGTDRGPLNSRSGANVLTF.

The J gene is TRBJ2-1, the V gene TRBV18; TRBD2 is a possible D gene (7 bases). The CDR3 runs to 15 residues. Germline V CDR1 and CDR2: KGHSH, LQKENI. The V end was cut by 0 bases, the J end by 9 bases, with 15 bases between. This CDR3 reads CASSPPEGGAFEQFF. CDR3 coding DNA: TGTGCCAGCTCACCACCGGAAGGGGGGGCTTTTGAGCAGTTCTTC.

The chain has TRBV20-1 and TRBJ2-3; D not resolved. The V end lost 0 bases, the J end lost 6 bases, and 4 bases lay between the germline ends. In germline, CDR1 is DFQATT, CDR2 SNEGSKA (reference sequence). The length of the CDR3 is 11 residues. The CDR3: CSARESDTQYF. CDR3 in DNA: TGCAGTGCTAGAGAGTCGGATACGCAGTATTTT.

The V and J genes are TRBV27 and TRBJ1-2; a possible D gene is TRBD1 (5 bases). The CDR3 covers 14 residues. CDR1 and CDR2 from the germline V gene are MNHEY and SMNVEV (reference sequence). Deletions cut 4 bases from V and 7 bases from J, with 16 bases between. The CDR3 is CASSYEPGISGYTF. CDR3 in DNA: TGTGCCAGCAGTTACGAACCAGGGATAAGTGGCTACACCTTC.

The chain couples TRBV5-1 to TRBJ1-1, with no clear D. The CDR3 is made up of 14 amino acids. Trimming took off 3 bases at V and 1 base at J, with 10 bases between the two ends. CDR1 is SGHRS, CDR2 YFSETQ, per germline. The CDR3 region has the DNA TGCGCCAGCAGCTCGAGTACGTCGAACACTGAAGCTTTCTTT. It encodes CASSSSTSNTEAFF.

The chain is built from TRBV27 and TRBJ2-5, with D maybe TRBD2 (5 bases). Germline CDR1 is MNHEY and CDR2 is SMNVEV (reference sequence). The CDR3 is made up of 13 amino acids. V was pared by 0 bases and J by 8 bases, with 10 bases between. CDR3 sequence reads: CASSLSARETQYF. The CDR3 nucleotides are TGTGCCAGCAGTTTATCCGCTCGGGAAACCCAGTACTTC.

The J gene is TRBJ1-6, the V gene TRBV2; D unresolved. Germline CDR1 is SNHLY and CDR2 is FYNNEI. V was cut by 4 bases and J by 8 bases, with 12 bases left in between. The CDR3 covers 14 residues. The CDR3 DNA is TGTGCCAGCAGTGCCGAGGAGAGCTATTCACCCCTCCACTTT. Translating gives CASSAEESYSPLHF. Using reference TRBV2 and TRBJ1-6 for the parts outside the CDR3, the full variable domain is EPEVTQTPSHQVTQMGQEVILRCVPISNHLYFYWYRQILGQKVEFLVSFYNNEISEKSEIFDDQFSVERPDGSNFTLKIRSTKLEDSAMYFCASSAEESYSPLHFGNGTRLTVT.

The chain is built from TRBV7-2 and TRBJ2-6, with D possibly being TRBD1 (6 bases). The CDR3 is 16 amino acids. Looked up from germline, CDR1 is SGHTA and CDR2 is FQGNSA. Trimming removed 7 bases at V and 4 bases at J, with 17 bases between. For the CDR3, the DNA is TGTGCCAGCAACGAAAACTCAGGGGTAGGGGCCAACGTCCTGACTTTC. This codes for CASNENSGVGANVLTF.

The chain has TRBV25-1 and TRBJ1-1; possible D gene TRBD1, 6 bases. Germline assignment: CDR1 MGHDK and CDR2 SYGVNS. The CDR3 extends over 13 amino acids. Trimming removed 3 bases from V and 7 bases from J, with 12 bases in between. The CDR3 is CASSEGGHIEAFF. The CDR3 nucleotides read TGTGCCAGCAGTGAGGGGGGGCACATTGAAGCTTTCTTT.

CDR3 nucleotide sequence: TGTGCCAGCAGCCCGAAGGGGACTAGCGTCACAGATACGCAGTATTTT. This gives the protein CASSPKGTSVTDTQYF. The rearrangement uses TRBV3-1 (or the pseudogene TRBV3-2) and TRBJ2-3; TRBD2 agrees at 10 bases. Germline V gene data show CDR1 as LGHDT and CDR2 as YNNKEL (reference sequence). This CDR3 has 16 residues. With 4 bases clipped from V and 2 bases from J, the junction kept 6 bases outside the gene matches.

This rearrangement joins TRBV13 to TRBJ2-1; D might be TRBD2 (5 bases). V lost 0 bases and J 9 bases, leaving 15 bases between the germline ends. Germline CDR1 reads PRHDT; CDR2 reads FYEKMQ (reference sequence). This CDR3 has 15 amino acids. CDR3: CASSLGTTGTTEQFF. The CDR3 DNA reads TGTGCCAGCAGCTTAGGGACGACGGGAACCACTGAGCAGTTCTTC.

The chain combines TRBV28 with TRBJ1-4, with 8 bases identical to TRBD1. The CDR3 extends over 14 amino acids. V shed 5 bases, J shed 8 bases, and the junction held 7 bases outside the gene matches. In germline, CDR1 is MDHEN, CDR2 SYDVKM. The CDR3 spells CASSPGQGSEKLFF. DNA for the CDR3: TGTGCCAGCAGTCCCGGACAGGGTAGCGAAAAACTGTTTTTT.

This clone occurred once. The chain recombines TRBV4-1 with TRBJ1-2, with D maybe TRBD1 (5 bases). Trimming shortened V by 4 bases and J by 0 bases, and 12 bases separated the two germline ends. Germline V gene lookup returns CDR1 MGHRA and CDR2 YSYEKL. The CDR3 runs 15 residues. The CDR3 DNA follows: TGCGCCAGCAGCCCGCGGGACCTATCTAACTATGGCTACACCTTC. This translates into CASSPRDLSNYGYTF.

With regard to this clone: The CDR3 carries no conserved terminal phenylalanine or tryptophan, so it likely arises from a read error. The limits of the CDR3 on the DNA are not certain, so only TCRdb's listed CDR3 is given. The chain combines TRBV5-4 with TRBJ1-2; the table's D call of TRBD1 was not tested on the DNA. 11 amino acids form the CDR3, both terminal residues included. From germline, CDR1 is SGHNT and CDR2 YYREEE (reference sequence). This chain's CDR3 is CASSSRDRVEV.

This clone was recorded once. The J gene is TRBJ1-6, the V gene TRBV9, with TRBD1 matching 8 bases. Germline trimming cut 0 bases from V and 8 bases from J; bases unmatched to any gene: 4. Germline CDR1 SGDLS, CDR2 YYNGEE. CDR3 size: 15 residues. The CDR3: CASSVAGGLYSPLHF. The CDR3 nucleotides read TGTGCCAGCAGCGTAGCAGGGGGCCTGTATTCACCCCTCCACTTT.

The chain carries TRBV3-1 (or the pseudogene TRBV3-2) and TRBJ2-2; D is undetermined. The V gene lost 4 bases and the J gene lost 7 bases, with 10 bases spanning the gap. CDR1 and CDR2 (germline): LGHDT, YNNKEL (reference sequence). This CDR3 comprises 13 residues. This chain's CDR3 is CASSPNRDGELFF. CDR3 DNA sequence: TGTGCCAGCAGCCCTAATCGAGACGGGGAGCTGTTTTTT.

The V call is TRBV13, the J call TRBJ2-1; tentatively, D is TRBD2 (6 bases). V was cut by 5 bases and J by 7 bases, with 18 bases left in between. The CDR3 consists of 15 residues. Germline loops: CDR1 PRHDT, CDR2 FYEKMQ (reference sequence). The CDR3 DNA reads TGTGCCAGCAGCCTGACGGGACTCCCCGGGAATGAGCAGTTCTTC. Its protein product is CASSLTGLPGNEQFF.

The J gene is TRBJ2-2, the V gene TRBV4-3; D call uncertain. V was trimmed by 0 bases and J by 2 bases, leaving 16 bases between them. The CDR3 contains 18 residues. Germline V gene lookup returns CDR1 LGHNA and CDR2 YSLEER. CDR3 DNA: TGCGCCAGCAGCCAAGAGTCGGAGAGTCGAATAAACACCGGGGAGCTGTTTTTT. It translates to CASSQESESRINTGELFF.